This T cell receptor (beta chain) was identified during a study of cytomegalovirus exposure and HLA in healthy donors (dated by TCRdb to the late 2010s). For context, the study as a whole: In an earlier analysis of approximately 500 of the donors, under 300 Gb of sequence data and 117 million unique TCR beta sequences from about 179 million T cells were reported. On average, roughly 240,000 unique TCR beta nucleotide sequences were sequenced per donor among more than 350 genotyped donors of the cohort, with roughly 18% of those sequences being non-productive. The later analysis used no new phenotypic data to find candidate immune exposures, relying instead on TCR beta sequences and their occurrence across donors. Alongside the repertoire data, information on donor age, sex, ethnicity and CMV serostatus was compiled. Roughly 300 gigabases of sequencing data and approximately 85 million unique TCR sequences were included in an early release covering about 600 HLA-typed donors. A later analysis re-examined previously published TCR beta repertoires from roughly 720 donors and added high-resolution HLA genotyping to investigate patterns of TCR occurrence. Typing coverage varied by locus: roughly 629-640 donors for A, B, C, DRB1 and DQB1; 522 for DQA1; 600 to 610 for DPA1; fewer than 480 for DPB1. All discovery cohort repertoires had been generated on a single sequencing platform. Among the roughly 370 genotyped donors, approximately 77% belonged to the genetic ancestry cluster associated with self-reported Caucasian donors. To decide whether each TCR beta V gene segment behaved as functional or pseudogenic, an earlier analysis of fewer than 750 of the donors relied on high-throughput TCR beta sequencing. High-throughput TCR immunosequencing, statistical association of individual TCRs with disease status, and machine learning were combined to predict cytomegalovirus infection status. A later genetic analysis took genome-wide SNP genotypes for about 55% of the 666 donors and used that subset as a discovery cohort. A handful of DR-DQ haplotypes were handled as single units for association and clustering because linkage in the cohort was strong. In addition to the first cohort of 666 subjects, a separate validation cohort of approximately 130 different subjects was used. The T cell repertoires of 550 to 850 subjects were profiled by immunosequencing and related to cytomegalovirus serostatus. The study aimed to test whether cataloging public T cell receptors could reveal signatures of past pathogen exposure. Both class I and class II loci were covered by HLA typing, at four-digit resolution.

Summary of the overall study and its limitations: In a later analysis, TCR association rates were found to vary across HLA loci, with the most associated TCRs seen for DRB1 alleles and the fewest for HLA-C alleles. A further reported finding was that TCR beta sequences accurately predicted the HLA-A and HLA-B alleles for most subjects in the first cohort. Some IMGT-functional V segments, including TRBV6-2 and TRBV6-3, could not be distinguished by the 87-base-pair reads and were therefore excluded. Most TCR sequences were observed very rarely across donors, whereas some public TCRs were present in many individuals. According to a later analysis, most CMV-associated TCR beta chains appeared to be HLA-restricted, and the HLA associations seemed to be driven largely by CMV exposure. At a false discovery rate of 0.05, a later analysis linked some 18,000 TCR beta sequences to specific HLA alleles. Only TCR beta chains were sequenced in this cohort, and the absence of alpha or paired-chain data limited detectable features. The study gave a list of 150 to 200 TCR beta chains associated with cytomegalovirus. It was suggested by the authors that the approach could potentially be generalized to other disease states and immunological phenotypes. V-gene and J-gene trimming of TCR beta chains was associated with a missense DCLRE1C variant in a later genetic analysis, and the association was replicated in an independent cohort. Strong co-occurrence of HLA alleles, especially DR and DQ, made assigning TCR associations to individual alleles difficult. The earlier analysis of about 600 of the donors excluded 15 to 20 rarely observed V segments, including chromosome 9 orphons, because counts were too low. A few of the identified cytomegalovirus-associated TCR beta chains were confirmed in vitro to be specific for cytomegalovirus antigens. A later genetic analysis reported fewer N-insertions in productive TCRs among donors in an Asian-associated ancestry cluster than the roughly 700-donor mean. Sequencing depth was assumed to be roughly uniform across donors in the presence/absence analyses, though that assumption may not hold. In a later analysis, HLA-associated TCR beta chains showed more clonal expansion and lower generation probabilities than non-associated chains that were equally common. A group of highly shared sequence variants was considered likely to be a technical artifact of the sequencing pipeline. For the cohort, immune exposure information was limited to CMV serostatus. The classifier was reported to diagnose cytomegalovirus status with high specificity and sensitivity in both the original cohort and the validation cohort. According to a later analysis, parvovirus B19, influenza, CMV and Epstein-Barr virus appeared linked to several top co-occurrence clusters. Linkage disequilibrium might explain the correlated functional status among segregating V segments, but an unknown experimental factor could not be ruled out. An earlier analysis of approximately 590 of the donors showed that most TCR beta V segments appeared in productive rearrangements either about 87% or about 30% of the time, which broadly matched IMGT annotations. Because HLA typing was unavailable for some donors at each locus, only the typed subset was used in association tests.

The cohort comprised around 690 healthy bone marrow donors. Cohort members were all nominally healthy when sampled, although unrecorded immune exposures were likely present. The donor tested CMV seropositive, placing the donor among the roughly 300 seropositive members of the cohort. A peripheral blood sample was collected from each donor, and TCR beta sequencing was performed on peripheral blood mononuclear cells. The Qiagen DNeasy Blood Extraction Kit was used to extract genomic DNA from the blood cell samples. Library generation was performed with the immunoSEQ multiplex PCR assay. For the multiplex PCR, a mixture combining 60 forward primers for TCR Vbeta segments and 13 reverse primers for TCR Jbeta segments was used. Amplification of the CDR3 region of rearranged TCR beta genes was performed with a multiplex PCR assay on genomic DNA. The amplified TCR beta libraries were sequenced on the Illumina HiSeq System as 87-base-pair reads. Under the source paper's analysis protocol: A later analysis tallied 75 million to 85 million unique TCR beta chains across the 610 or so repertoires, and approximately 9.9 million of those chains were shared by two or more donors. To remove PCR and sequencing errors, raw reads were error-corrected and collapsed into unique sequences using a nearest-neighbor algorithm that merged closely related sequences. V, D and J gene segments were assigned by aligning CDR3 sequences to IMGT reference sequences. For a sequence to be retained, a match of at least six nucleotides was required to both a V gene segment and a J gene segment. Rearrangements were classified as productive when the CDR3 lacked stop codons and remained in frame with V and J, and all other rearrangements were classified as non-productive. Following IMGT convention, CDR3 was defined as the stretch from the second conserved V-encoded cysteine up to the conserved J-encoded phenylalanine. The earlier analysis of 450 to 750 of the donors excluded any sequence lacking an unambiguous match to a single V gene segment. In an earlier analysis of more than 500 of the donors, a V segment was called functional when productive rearrangements were above 56.7%, and segregating when the standard deviation between donors exceeded 5%. A statistical classification framework was built to diagnose cytomegalovirus status from the catalog of TCR beta chain sequences. A later analysis assigned V and J genes by comparing TCR nucleotide sequences with IMGT/GENE-DB human TR gene sequences. In a later analysis, CDR3 sequences and most-parsimonious VDJ recombination scenarios were assigned using the TCRdist pipeline. A later analysis defined each TCR beta chain by its CDR3 amino acid sequence plus V-gene family, and excluded reads lacking a unique V-gene family. A later analysis removed 500 to 650 highly shared, low-generation-probability nucleotide sequences to deal with suspected cross-contamination and a sequencing artifact. A later analysis calculated a clonal expansion index for each public chain from normalized within-repertoire ranks of inferred template counts. In a later analysis, generation probabilities were computed with a VDJ recombination model fitted to out-of-frame rearrangements, and the resulting probabilities were checked against IGoR. In a later analysis, hypergeometric tests were used to score TCR-TCR, TCR-HLA and TCR-CMV co-occurrence, with a repertoire-size bias correction applied to TCR pairs. In a later analysis, false discovery rates were estimated by permuting HLA or CMV assignments 20 times. In a later analysis, co-occurring TCRs were grouped using DBSCAN, with TCRdist sequence similarity added in when clustering inside HLA-allele-positive subsets. Repertoires with fewer than 30,000 or more than 120,000 public chains were left out of co-occurrence clustering, as were a few repertoires with anomalous nucleotide sharing. In TCRdb, the immuneACCESS table is reduced to in-frame sequences with V and J assigned. These tables do not hold every clone; where another copy was compared, an unresolved V gene accounts for under half, and the others remain unexplained. V and J calls and clone size follow that table, whereas D and trimming were derived from the DNA. For this sample there are under 130,000 clones; about 80% appear just once. Roughly 5% of the sample is taken by the ten largest.

As regards this clone: This receptor's antigen is unknown. Qualities for individual bases were not recorded, and no much larger clone is one base off.

The CDR3 measures 15 amino acids from cysteine to phenylalanine. CDR3 DNA is the only sequence kept; it has 45 bases, read in frame from the first base. The germline V gene sets CDR1 to MDHEN and CDR2 to SYDVKM. V sheds 2 bases and J sheds 0 bases, leaving 10 bases between their ends. The chain employs TRBV28 and TRBJ1-1; the D segment could be TRBD1, given 6 matching bases. Sequences were obtained from PBMCs. The TCR comes from a female donor in good health and CMV-seropositive. The bases are TGTGCCAGCAGTTTAACCGACAGGATGAACACTGAAGCTTTCTTT. This yields the protein CASSLTDRMNTEAFF.